Below are 12 T cell receptor beta chains sequenced from a single sample in a study of cytomegalovirus exposure and HLA in healthy donors. Primers for the PCR totalled 60 Vbeta and 13 Jbeta. TCRdb keeps only in-frame clones here, not all; method: immunoSEQ multiplex PCR. The sample consists of roughly 200,000 clones, about four fifths of them appearing once. Sequenced: PBMCs. These receptors were obtained from a woman aged 50 to 60 in good health and CMV-seronegative.

This chain uses TRBV28 with TRBJ2-3; 10 bases map to TRBD1. J lost 5 bases, V lost 6 bases, and 11 bases had no gene match. The germline CDR1 and CDR2 sequences are MDHEN and SYDVKM. This CDR3 spans 16 amino acids. DNA of the CDR3: TGTGCCAGCAGATCATCCGGGACAGGGGTGGTAGATACGCAGTATTTT. Translation: CASRSSGTGVVDTQYF. The whole variable domain, filled in from reference TRBV28 and TRBJ2-3, reads DVKVTQSSRYLVKRTGEKVFLECVQDMDHENMFWYRQDPGLGLRLIYFSYDVKMKEKGDIPEGYSVSREKKERFSLILESASTNQTSMYLCASRSSGTGVVDTQYFGPGTRLTVL.

This chain links TRBV9 with TRBJ2-1; 10 bases are a match to TRBD2. V lost 0 bases, J lost 8 bases, and 8 bases stayed unmatched. CDR1 is SGDLS, CDR2 YYNGEE, per germline. The CDR3 runs to 16 residues. As DNA, the CDR3 is TGTGCCAGCAGCGTAGGAAGGAGCGGGGGGGCGGATGAGCAGTTCTTC. It encodes CASSVGRSGGADEQFF.

The chain is built from TRBV30 and TRBJ1-5; 7 bases match TRBD1. The CDR3 consists of 13 residues. From germline, CDR1 is GTSNPN and CDR2 SVGIG (reference sequence). V was clipped by 2 bases and J by 4 bases; unmatched bases: 2. The CDR3 DNA reads TGTGCCTGGAGTCCCAGGGGGAATCAGCCCCAGCATTTT. Translation gives CAWSPRGNQPQHF.

The rearrangement uses TRBV7-2 and TRBJ1-5; tentatively, D is TRBD1 (5 bases). From germline, CDR1 is SGHTA and CDR2 FQGNSA. The CDR3 has 17 residues. The V end lost 2 bases, the J end lost 1 base, and 15 bases lay between the germline ends. The CDR3 DNA follows: TGTGCCAGCAGCTTATTATTCCAGGGAGGAAGCAATCAGCCCCAGCATTTT. Its protein product is CASSLLFQGGSNQPQHF.

This chain uses TRBV4-3 with TRBJ1-6; 7 positions match TRBD1. Germline V gene sequence: CDR1 LGHNA, CDR2 YSLEER. The CDR3 sequence is 15 residues long. V shed 3 bases, J shed 7 bases, and the junction held 6 bases outside the gene matches. In DNA, the CDR3 is TGCGCCAGCAGCCATAGGACAGGTGAAAATTCACCCCTCCACTTT. Its translation: CASSHRTGENSPLHF.

J is TRBJ1-1 and V is TRBV4-1; D ambiguous. The CDR3 consists of 14 residues. With 0 bases removed from V and 8 bases from J, the gap between germline ends came to 13 bases. CDR1 and CDR2 from the germline V gene are MGHRA and YSYEKL. Here the CDR3 reads CASSQEVNGGEAFF. In nucleotides, the CDR3 is TGCGCCAGCAGCCAAGAAGTCAATGGAGGGGAAGCTTTCTTT.

The chain links TRBV30 to TRBJ2-7, with D perhaps matching TRBD1 (5 bases). The CDR3 contains 13 residues. CDR1 and CDR2 from the germline V gene are GTSNPN and SVGIG (reference sequence). The V gene lost 2 bases and the J gene lost 12 bases, with 20 bases spanning the gap. CDR3 bases: TGTGCCTGGAGTAGATGGTCACAGGAGTCCCCGTACTTC. It translates to CAWSRWSQESPYF. The full variable domain, in which reference TRBV30 and TRBJ2-7 provide the parts outside the CDR3, is SQTIHQWPATLVQPVGSPLSLECTVEGTSNPNLYWYRQAAGRGLQLLFYSVGIGQISSEVPQNLSASRPQDRQFILSSKKLLLSDSGFYLCAWSRWSQESPYFGPGTRLTVT.

V is TRBV10-2 and J is TRBJ2-3; 8 bases agree with TRBD1. The ends lost 0 bases at V and 6 bases at J; junction bases unmatched: 2. Germline lookup yields CDR1 WSHSY and CDR2 SAAADI. This CDR3 is 14 amino acids long. Here the CDR3 DNA reads TGCGCCAGCAGTGAGTCATACAGGGGGGATACGCAGTATTTT. Protein: CASSESYRGDTQYF.

This clone has only a few counts. The DNA for the CDR3 is TGTGCCAGCAGCGTAGCTCAAGCGGGGGGCACAGATACGCAGTATTTT. This gives the protein CASSVAQAGGTDTQYF. The V gene is TRBV9, the J gene TRBJ2-3; TRBD2 agrees at 8 bases. Germline trimming cut 0 bases from V and 1 base from J; bases unmatched to any gene: 4. Germline CDR1 and CDR2: SGDLS and YYNGEE. The CDR3 has 16 amino acids.

This CDR3 reads CASSLTGDYEQYF. For the CDR3, the DNA is TGTGCCAGCAGCCTGACAGGGGACTACGAGCAGTACTTC. The chain links TRBV11-1 to TRBJ2-7, with 8 bases matching TRBD1. V was pared by 5 bases and J by 3 bases, with 3 bases of the junction left unmatched. This CDR3 is 13 amino acids long. Germline CDR1 and CDR2: SGHAT and FQDESV (reference sequence).

This clone was observed once. This chain links TRBV27 with TRBJ1-2; TRBD1 might be the D (5 bases). Germline CDR1 is MNHEY and CDR2 is SMNVEV (reference sequence). Trimming removed 2 bases from V and 4 bases from J, with 5 bases in between. The CDR3 runs to 12 residues. CDR3 coding DNA: TGTGCCAGCAGTTTAAGGGGCTATGGCTACACCTTC. Translated: CASSLRGYGYTF.

This clone appeared a single time. The chain is built from TRBV9 and TRBJ2-1, with D perhaps TRBD1 (6 bases). CDR1 and CDR2 from the germline V gene are SGDLS and YYNGEE. The CDR3 is 14 amino acids. V dropped 4 bases and J dropped 4 bases, with 12 bases sitting between them. CDR3 DNA sequence: TGTGCCAGCAGCCCCGGGACACCTTACAATGAGCAGTTCTTC. Protein: CASSPGTPYNEQFF.